This T cell receptor beta chain originates from a study of CD8+ T cells in alopecia areata. Study-level information: The protocol delivered tofacitinib for 6 to 18 months, then withdrew it for 6 months. General study results and limits: Persistence of many expanded lesional clones was seen in scalp and blood during tofacitinib.

In each case, RNA was isolated and then reverse transcribed into cDNA as the sequencing template. Clones were read by immunoSEQ multiplex PCR, and TCRdb kept only the in-frame ones, dropping some. The sample gives 150,000 to 250,000 clones, 50% to 60% of which show up once; 3% to 3.5% is in the top ten. Comment on this clone: The antigen remains undetermined.

Treatment reported: oral pan-JAK inhibitor, 5-10 mg twice daily. As part of sample collection, lesional scalp punch biopsies and peripheral blood were taken from alopecia areata patients. The starting material was CD4+ T cells sorted from blood, obtained at week 4, from a patient treated with tofacitinib. The receptor comes from a human donor with alopecia areata.

CDR3 nucleotide sequence: TGCAGCGTTGACCAGGGGGGCTCCTACAATGAGCAGTTCTTC. Its protein product is CSVDQGGSYNEQFF. J is TRBJ2-1 and V is TRBV29-1, with a possible D match to TRBD1 (7 bases). The CDR3 contains 14 residues. V gave up 3 bases and J gave up 0 bases, with 9 bases separating them. Germline CDR1 SQVTM, CDR2 ANQGSEA.